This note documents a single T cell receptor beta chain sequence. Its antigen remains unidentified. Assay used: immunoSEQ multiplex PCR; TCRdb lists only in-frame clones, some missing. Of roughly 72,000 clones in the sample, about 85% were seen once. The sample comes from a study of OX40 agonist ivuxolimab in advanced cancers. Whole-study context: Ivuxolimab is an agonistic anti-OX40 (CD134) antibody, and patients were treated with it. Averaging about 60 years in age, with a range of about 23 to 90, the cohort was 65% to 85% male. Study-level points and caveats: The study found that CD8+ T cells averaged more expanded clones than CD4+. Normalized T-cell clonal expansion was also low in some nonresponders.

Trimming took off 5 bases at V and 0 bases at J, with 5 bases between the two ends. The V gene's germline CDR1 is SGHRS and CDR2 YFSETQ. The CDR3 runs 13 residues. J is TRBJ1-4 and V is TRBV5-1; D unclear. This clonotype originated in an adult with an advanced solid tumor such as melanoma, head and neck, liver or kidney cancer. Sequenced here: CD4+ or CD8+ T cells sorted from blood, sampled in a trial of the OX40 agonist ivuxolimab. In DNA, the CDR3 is TGCGCCAGCAGTCGTGCAACTAATGAAAAACTGTTTTTT. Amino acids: CASSRATNEKLFF.